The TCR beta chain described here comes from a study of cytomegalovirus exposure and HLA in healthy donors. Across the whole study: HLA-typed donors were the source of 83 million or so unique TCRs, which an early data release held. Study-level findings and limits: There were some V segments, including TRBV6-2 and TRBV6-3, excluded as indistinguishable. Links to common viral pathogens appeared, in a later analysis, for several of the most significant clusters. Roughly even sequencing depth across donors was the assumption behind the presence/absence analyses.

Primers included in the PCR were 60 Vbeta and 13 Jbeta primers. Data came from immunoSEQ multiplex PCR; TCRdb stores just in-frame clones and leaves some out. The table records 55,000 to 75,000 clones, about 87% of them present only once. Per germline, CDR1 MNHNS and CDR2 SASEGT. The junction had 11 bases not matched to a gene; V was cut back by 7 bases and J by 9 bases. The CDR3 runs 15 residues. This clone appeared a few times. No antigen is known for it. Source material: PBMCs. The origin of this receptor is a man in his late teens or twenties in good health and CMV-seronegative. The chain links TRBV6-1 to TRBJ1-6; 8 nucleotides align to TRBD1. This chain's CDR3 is CASNLITGGASPLHF. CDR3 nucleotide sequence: TGTGCCAGCAACTTGATTACAGGGGGTGCTTCACCCCTCCACTTT.